These T cell receptor beta chains were read from a single sample in a study of shared clonotypes between healthy human individuals. The method was immunoSEQ multiplex PCR; TCRdb's version includes in-frame clones alone and lacks a portion of them. Among about 110,000 clones listed, around 68% were seen once. The sample comprised memory CD8+ T cells sorted from blood. All receptors come from a woman aged 30 to 39 in good health. Each CDR3 is given with its conserved first and last residue. Fields, in order: J gene, V gene, clone size, D gene, CDR3 length, CDR3 DNA, CDR3 protein. The D gene is left open where the match is weak. The size entry is marked missing in some rows and otherwise reads once, few, many or a size class.

J gene: TRBJ2-5; V gene: TRBV5-1; clone size: -; D gene: TRBD2; CDR3 length: 15; CDR3 DNA: TGCGCCAGCAAGTTCGGGAGGCCCCCTTTAGAGACCCAGTACTTC; CDR3 protein: CASKFGRPPLETQYF
J gene: TRBJ2-1; V gene: TRBV5-5; clone size: -; D gene: -; CDR3 length: 11; CDR3 DNA: TGTGCCAGCAGCTTTCGGGAGCAGCAGTTCTTC; CDR3 protein: CASSFREQQFF
J gene: TRBJ2-3; V gene: TRBV6-4; clone size: -; D gene: TRBD2; CDR3 length: 16; CDR3 DNA: TGTGCCAGCAGTGACAACGTGGGAGGGAACACAGATACGCAGTATTTT; CDR3 protein: CASSDNVGGNTDTQYF
J gene: TRBJ1-1; V gene: TRBV4-2; clone size: -; D gene: TRBD1; CDR3 length: 16; CDR3 DNA: TGTGCCAGCAGCGCAAGGACAGGGGGTAGGAACACTGAAGCTTTCTTT; CDR3 protein: CASSARTGGRNTEAFF
J gene: TRBJ1-5; V gene: TRBV6-1; clone size: -; D gene: -; CDR3 length: 14; CDR3 DNA: TGTGCCAGCAGGAGGGGGGAGGCTAATCAGCCCCAGCATTTT; CDR3 protein: CASRRGEANQPQHF
J gene: TRBJ2-7; V gene: TRBV5-4; clone size: -; D gene: TRBD2; CDR3 length: 16; CDR3 DNA: TGTGCCAGCAGCTTTGAACGCGGGAGGTTTTCCTACGAGCAGTACTTC; CDR3 protein: CASSFERGRFSYEQYF
J gene: TRBJ2-7; V gene: TRBV5-5; clone size: -; D gene: -; CDR3 length: 14; CDR3 DNA: TGTGCCAGCAGCTCTTTACAGGTGGAATACGAGCAGTACTTC; CDR3 protein: CASSSLQVEYEQYF
J gene: TRBJ1-2; V gene: TRBV7-6; clone size: -; D gene: -; CDR3 length: 13; CDR3 DNA: TGTGCCAGCAGCTACGGGGGGAACTATGGCTACACCTTC; CDR3 protein: CASSYGGNYGYTF
J gene: TRBJ1-2; V gene: TRBV28; clone size: once; D gene: -; CDR3 length: 13; CDR3 DNA: TGTGCCAGCAGTTATACAGAGAACTATGGCTACACCTTC; CDR3 protein: CASSYTENYGYTF
J gene: TRBJ2-1; V gene: TRBV5-8; clone size: -; D gene: -; CDR3 length: 16; CDR3 DNA: TGTGCCAGCAGCTTGGCCCCGGTCAGCTCCTACAATGAGCAGTTCTTC; CDR3 protein: CASSLAPVSSYNEQFF
J gene: TRBJ2-7; V gene: TRBV28; clone size: -; D gene: -; CDR3 length: 17; CDR3 DNA: TGTGCCAGCAGTTCTAGGAACCTTAGCAGGCGTCTCTACGAGCAGTACTTC; CDR3 protein: CASSSRNLSRRLYEQYF
J gene: TRBJ1-3; V gene: TRBV7-6; clone size: -; D gene: -; CDR3 length: 14; CDR3 DNA: TGTGCCAGCAGCTTTGAGGGATCCGGAAACACCATATATTTT; CDR3 protein: CASSFEGSGNTIYF
J gene: TRBJ2-7; V gene: TRBV4-2; clone size: many; D gene: TRBD1; CDR3 length: 15; CDR3 DNA: TGTGCCAGCAGTCACTCAAGGGGGCTCACCTACGAGCAGTACTTC; CDR3 protein: CASSHSRGLTYEQYF
J gene: TRBJ2-5; V gene: TRBV6-4; clone size: once; D gene: TRBD2; CDR3 length: 15; CDR3 DNA: TGTGCCAGCAGTGACAGGGCGGGAGGCCAAGAGACCCAGTACTTC; CDR3 protein: CASSDRAGGQETQYF
J gene: TRBJ2-1; V gene: TRBV7-8; clone size: -; D gene: -; CDR3 length: 16; CDR3 DNA: TGTGCCAGCAGCTTAAAGAGGGAGGCCGTCTCTAATGAGCAGTTCTTC; CDR3 protein: CASSLKREAVSNEQFF
J gene: TRBJ2-3; V gene: TRBV25-1; clone size: -; D gene: TRBD2; CDR3 length: 15; CDR3 DNA: TGTGCCAGCAGTGCGGCGGGAGATAGCACAGATACGCAGTATTTT; CDR3 protein: CASSAAGDSTDTQYF
J gene: TRBJ1-3; V gene: TRBV5-5; clone size: -; D gene: -; CDR3 length: 15; CDR3 DNA: TGTGCCAGCAGCCCCCCAGGGGCCTCTGGAAACACCATATATTTT; CDR3 protein: CASSPPGASGNTIYF
J gene: TRBJ2-1; V gene: TRBV5-1; clone size: -; D gene: -; CDR3 length: 15; CDR3 DNA: TGCGCCAGCAGCCCCGAAAGACCCTCCTACAATGAGCAGTTCTTC; CDR3 protein: CASSPERPSYNEQFF
J gene: TRBJ1-4; V gene: TRBV21-1; clone size: many; D gene: -; CDR3 length: 16; CDR3 DNA: TGTGCCAGCAGCAAAGAGGTCGACAGCCCTAATGAAAAACTGTTTTTT; CDR3 protein: CASSKEVDSPNEKLFF
J gene: TRBJ2-7; V gene: TRBV7-9; clone size: -; D gene: -; CDR3 length: 14; CDR3 DNA: TGTGCCATTTCTAGCTATTTGGGCTCCTACGAGCAGTACTTC; CDR3 protein: CAISSYLGSYEQYF
J gene: TRBJ2-1; V gene: TRBV7-8; clone size: -; D gene: TRBD2; CDR3 length: 17; CDR3 DNA: TGTGCCAGCAGCTTACCCACTAGCGGGCGAACCTACAATGAGCAGTTCTTC; CDR3 protein: CASSLPTSGRTYNEQFF
J gene: TRBJ2-1; V gene: TRBV25-1; clone size: -; D gene: -; CDR3 length: 17; CDR3 DNA: TGTGCCAGCAGTGGTCTAAAGGAACTCAGCTCCTACAATGAGCAGTTCTTC; CDR3 protein: CASSGLKELSSYNEQFF
J gene: TRBJ2-6; V gene: TRBV2; clone size: -; D gene: TRBD2; CDR3 length: 18; CDR3 DNA: TGTGCCAGCCGCGCCCCCGTCGGGGGGACGTCCGGGGCCAACGTCCTGACTTTC; CDR3 protein: CASRAPVGGTSGANVLTF